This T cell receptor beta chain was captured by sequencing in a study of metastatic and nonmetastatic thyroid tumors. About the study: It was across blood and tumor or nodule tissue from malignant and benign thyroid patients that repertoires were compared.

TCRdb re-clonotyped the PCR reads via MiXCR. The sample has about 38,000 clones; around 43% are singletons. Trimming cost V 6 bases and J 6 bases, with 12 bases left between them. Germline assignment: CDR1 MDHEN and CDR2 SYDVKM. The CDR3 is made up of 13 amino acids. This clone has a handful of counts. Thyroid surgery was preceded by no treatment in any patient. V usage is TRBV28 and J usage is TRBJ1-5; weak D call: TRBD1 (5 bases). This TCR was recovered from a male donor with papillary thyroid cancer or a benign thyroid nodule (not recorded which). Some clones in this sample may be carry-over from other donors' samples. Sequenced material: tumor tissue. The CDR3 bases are TGTGCCAGCAGGGGGACTAGTTTTCAGCCCCAGCATTTT. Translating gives CASRGTSFQPQHF.